This passage covers 21 T cell receptor beta chains from one sample sequenced in a study of blood T cell repertoires in COVID-19. Produced via immunoSEQ multiplex PCR; TCRdb's table is partial and in-frame only. The sample contains some 240,000 clones, approximately 84% of which appear only once. The sequenced sample consisted of PBMCs or T cells enriched from blood (not recorded which). The receptors shown here come from a man aged 50-60 years who had recovered from COVID-19.

The chain has TRBV28 and TRBJ1-2; D is uncertain. This CDR3 region has 14 residues. V was clipped by 3 bases and J by 3 bases, with 11 bases between them. Looked up from germline, CDR1 is MDHEN and CDR2 is SYDVKM. CDR3 sequence (DNA): TGTGCCAGCAGTTTGCTGAGGGATCACTATGGCTACACCTTC. It encodes CASSLLRDHYGYTF.

The chain couples TRBV28 to TRBJ1-4; maybe TRBD1 (6 bases). The CDR3 contains 15 residues. V was clipped by 5 bases and J by 1 base, with 11 bases between them. Per the germline V gene, CDR1 is MDHEN and CDR2 is SYDVKM. DNA of the CDR3: TGTGCCAGCAGTCTCGCGGACAGAACTAATGAAAAACTGTTTTTT. Translating it yields CASSLADRTNEKLFF. The whole variable domain, filled in from reference TRBV28 and TRBJ1-4, reads DVKVTQSSRYLVKRTGEKVFLECVQDMDHENMFWYRQDPGLGLRLIYFSYDVKMKEKGDIPEGYSVSREKKERFSLILESASTNQTSMYLCASSLADRTNEKLFFGSGTQLSVL.

The V call is TRBV10-1, the J call TRBJ2-3; a weak D match, TRBD1 (5 bases). The V gene's germline CDR1 is WNHNN and CDR2 SYGVQD (reference sequence). Trimming pared 6 bases from V and 0 bases from J, leaving 13 bases between. This CDR3 region has 15 residues. CDR3 nucleotides: TGCGCCAGCAGCGATACAGGTTCTAGCACAGATACGCAGTATTTT. Translating gives CASSDTGSSTDTQYF.

This clone was seen only once. This chain joins TRBV18 and TRBJ2-2, with TRBD1 matching 7 bases. This CDR3 contains 18 residues. The J segment lost 0 bases and the V segment lost 0 bases, leaving 7 bases of the junction unmatched. Per germline, CDR1 KGHSH and CDR2 LQKENI. This chain's CDR3 is CASSPPVGQASNTGELFF. As DNA, the CDR3 is TGTGCCAGCTCACCACCGGTCGGACAGGCGTCGAACACCGGGGAGCTGTTTTTT. The whole variable domain, remainder taken from reference TRBV18 and TRBJ2-2, is NAGVMQNPRHLVRRRGQEARLRCSPMKGHSHVYWYRQLPEEGLKFMVYLQKENIIDESGMPKERFSAEFPKEGPSILRIQQVVRGDSAAYFCASSPPVGQASNTGELFFGEGSRLTVL.

V usage is TRBV19 and J usage is TRBJ2-1, with 7 bases identical to TRBD2. This CDR3 contains 15 residues. Germline V CDR1 and CDR2: LNHDA, SQIVND (reference sequence). V shed 4 bases, J shed 8 bases, and the junction held 11 bases outside the gene matches. The CDR3 loop reads CASSNPGTGGDEQFF. CDR3 nucleotides: TGTGCCAGTAGTAATCCTGGGACTGGGGGGGATGAGCAGTTCTTC.

The chain is built from TRBV6-5 and TRBJ1-1, with 10 bases that match TRBD1. The V and J ends lost 8 bases and 7 bases, in that order; junction bases with no gene match: 7. Germline V gene data show CDR1 as MNHEY and CDR2 as SVGAGI. This CDR3 region has 13 residues. The CDR3 DNA follows: TGTGCCAGCCGAGGACAGGGGGTGGGTGAAGCTTTCTTT. Its translation is CASRGQGVGEAFF.

The chain is built from TRBV2 and TRBJ1-2, with D unresolved. Trimming took off 3 bases at V and 6 bases at J, with 8 bases between the two ends. The CDR3 length is 12 residues. CDR1 is SNHLY, CDR2 FYNNEI, per germline. The CDR3 sequence is CASSDHYDGYTF. The DNA of the CDR3 is TGTGCCAGCAGTGACCACTACGATGGCTACACCTTC.

This chain joins TRBV11-3 and TRBJ1-1, with D possibly TRBD1 on 6 matching bases. The germline V and J ends were trimmed by 2 bases and 0 bases, with 13 bases remaining between them. The CDR3 length is 16 residues. Germline V gene lookup returns CDR1 SGHNT and CDR2 YENEEA. The CDR3 nucleotides are TGTGCCAGCAGCTTAAGCGGGACAACCATGAACACTGAAGCTTTCTTT. Amino acids: CASSLSGTTMNTEAFF.

The gene calls are TRBV2 and TRBJ1-1, with D uncertain. The CDR3 is made up of 15 amino acids. CDR1 is SNHLY and CDR2 is FYNNEI in the germline V gene. V was shortened by 4 bases and J by 4 bases, with 16 bases between the two germline ends. The DNA of the CDR3 is TGTGCCAGCAGTGCCGTGCGGGCGCGGGGCACTGAAGCTTTCTTT. This sequence encodes CASSAVRARGTEAFF.

The chain joins TRBV9 to TRBJ2-2, with TRBD1 as a possible D gene (6 bases). V was trimmed by 4 bases and J by 1 base, leaving 17 bases between them. CDR1 and CDR2 (germline): SGDLS, YYNGEE. This CDR3 comprises 17 residues. The DNA of the CDR3 is TGTGCCAGCAGCACCCTACCGACAGGAAAGAACACCGGGGAGCTGTTTTTT. It is translated as CASSTLPTGKNTGELFF.

The chain couples TRBV9 to TRBJ2-7, with D perhaps matching TRBD1 (6 bases). This CDR3 has 16 residues. Germline V gene sequence: CDR1 SGDLS, CDR2 YYNGEE. Trimming pared 4 bases from V and 4 bases from J, leaving 21 bases between. The CDR3 protein is CASSIHRDTARYEQYF. CDR3 sequence (DNA): TGTGCCAGCAGCATACACCGGGACACAGCGAGATACGAGCAGTACTTC.

This chain connects TRBV7-9 to TRBJ2-1; tentative D call: TRBD1 (5 bases). Trimming removed 3 bases at V and 6 bases at J, with 9 bases between. The germline gives CDR1 SEHNR, CDR2 FQNEAQ (reference sequence). The CDR3 contains 13 residues. CDR3 region: CASSLTDGNEQFF. CDR3 DNA: TGTGCCAGCAGCTTGACAGACGGCAATGAGCAGTTCTTC.

This chain uses TRBV30 with TRBJ1-5; 8 bases align to TRBD1. Germline V gene sequence: CDR1 GTSNPN, CDR2 SVGIG (reference sequence). The CDR3 is 13 amino acids. The trim removed 7 bases at V and 2 bases at J, leaving 4 bases unmatched. For the CDR3, the DNA is TGTGCCTTTGGACAGGGTGGCAATCAGCCCCAGCATTTT. It is translated as CAFGQGGNQPQHF.

The gene calls are TRBV27 and TRBJ1-1; weak D call: TRBD1 (5 bases). The germline V gene has CDR1 MNHEY and CDR2 SMNVEV (reference sequence). V was clipped by 2 bases and J by 3 bases, with 13 bases between them. The CDR3 has 15 amino acids. The CDR3 nucleotides are TGTGCCAGCAGTTTACGTCCAGGGATTTACACTGAAGCTTTCTTT. This gives the protein CASSLRPGIYTEAFF.

The CDR3 DNA reads as TGTGCCAGCAGTACACCCCCCCAGCCCCAGCATTTT. It specifies CASSTPPQPQHF. This chain connects TRBV27 to TRBJ1-5, with no clear D. Germline CDR1 reads MNHEY; CDR2 reads SMNVEV (reference sequence). This CDR3 is 12 amino acids long. V lost 5 bases, J lost 7 bases, and 9 bases lay in between.

The chain carries TRBV7-9 and TRBJ2-1; TRBD2 aligns across 10 bases. The V gene end was trimmed by 5 bases and the J gene end by 6 bases; junction bases not matched to a gene: 4. The CDR3 spans 14 residues. Germline V gene lookup returns CDR1 SEHNR and CDR2 FQNEAQ (reference sequence). CDR3 coding DNA: TGTGCCAGCAGCGGAGCGGGAGGGGGCAATGAGCAGTTCTTC. This translates into CASSGAGGGNEQFF.

The V and J genes are TRBV7-9 and TRBJ1-1, with 7 bases fitting TRBD1. The ends lost 3 bases at V and 3 bases at J; junction bases unmatched: 7. The CDR3 totals 15 residues. The germline V gene encodes CDR1 SEHNR and CDR2 FQNEAQ (reference sequence). The CDR3 loop is CASSLYQGGYTEAFF. CDR3 in DNA: TGTGCCAGCAGCTTGTACCAGGGGGGTTACACTGAAGCTTTCTTT.

CDR3 loop: CASSRGQGLAYQPQHF. The DNA for the CDR3 is TGTGCCAGCTCCCGGGGACAGGGGTTGGCCTATCAGCCCCAGCATTTT. The chain links TRBV18 to TRBJ1-5; 10 bases fit TRBD1. CDR3 size: 16 residues. The J segment lost 5 bases and the V segment lost 6 bases, leaving 10 bases of the junction unmatched. Germline CDR1 and CDR2: KGHSH and LQKENI.

V and J are TRBV6-2 or TRBV6-3 and TRBJ2-5; D remains unclear. Looked up from germline, CDR1 is MNHEY and CDR2 is SVGEGT. V gave up 0 bases and J gave up 0 bases, with 14 bases separating them. This CDR3 has 17 amino acids. The CDR3 protein is CASSYSMVSQHQETQYF. DNA of the CDR3: TGTGCCAGCAGTTACTCGATGGTGAGCCAACACCAAGAGACCCAGTACTTC.

The rearrangement links TRBV3-1 (or the pseudogene TRBV3-2) to TRBJ1-1; D not certain. Per the germline V gene, CDR1 is LGHDT and CDR2 is YNNKEL (reference sequence). V lost 4 bases and J 4 bases, leaving 16 bases between the germline ends. The CDR3 is made up of 15 amino acids. CDR3 DNA: TGTGCCAGCAGCCGGCAGAGCGGGGTGGGCACTGAAGCTTTCTTT. Translation: CASSRQSGVGTEAFF.

The J gene is TRBJ2-1, the V gene TRBV11-3; 11 bases align to TRBD2. Looked up from germline, CDR1 is SGHNT and CDR2 is YENEEA. Trimming took 3 bases from V and 6 from J; bases not matched to a gene: 10. The CDR3 is 17 amino acids. CDR3 protein: CASSFKPLAGARNEQFF. CDR3 nucleotides: TGTGCCAGCAGCTTTAAACCACTAGCGGGAGCACGCAATGAGCAGTTCTTC.